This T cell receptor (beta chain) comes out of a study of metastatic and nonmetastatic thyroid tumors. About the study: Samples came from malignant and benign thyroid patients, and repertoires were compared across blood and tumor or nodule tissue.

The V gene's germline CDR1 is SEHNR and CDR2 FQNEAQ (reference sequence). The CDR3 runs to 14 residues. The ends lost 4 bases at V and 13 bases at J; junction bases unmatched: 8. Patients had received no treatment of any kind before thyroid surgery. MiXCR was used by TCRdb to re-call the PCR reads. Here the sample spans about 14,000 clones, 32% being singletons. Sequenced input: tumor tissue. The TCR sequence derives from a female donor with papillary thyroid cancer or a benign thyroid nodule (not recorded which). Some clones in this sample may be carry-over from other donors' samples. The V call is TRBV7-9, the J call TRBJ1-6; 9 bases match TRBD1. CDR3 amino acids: CASSSQGAAPPLHF. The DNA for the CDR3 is TGTGCCAGCAGCTCACAGGGGGCCGCCCCCCCCCTCCACTTT.